This TCR beta chain was recovered during a study of response to subunit inactivated influenza vaccine. TCRdb re-called the RT-PCR reads with MiXCR, one entry per CDR3 protein. In the table there are approximately 500,000 distinct CDR3 sequences, under 30% of which are singletons. The V end lost 5 bases, the J end lost 8 bases, and 12 bases lay between the germline ends. The CDR3 runs to 13 residues. Germline V lookup: CDR1 MNHNS, CDR2 SASEGT. This clonotype appeared a few times. These data were also filed under a second study, of T cells expressing NK-cell markers. That source notes: With UMIs, 5'RACE template switching was used to make TCR beta cDNA.

The input for sequencing was CD4+ T cells sorted from PBMCs, taken about 13 days after vaccination. This TCR derives from a man in his forties or fifties who received an inactivated influenza vaccine. The rearrangement links TRBV6-1 to TRBJ1-4; D is ambiguous. The CDR3 here is CASSRTTSEKLFF. The CDR3 DNA sequence: TGTGCCAGCAGTAGAACCACCAGCGAAAAACTGTTTTTT.